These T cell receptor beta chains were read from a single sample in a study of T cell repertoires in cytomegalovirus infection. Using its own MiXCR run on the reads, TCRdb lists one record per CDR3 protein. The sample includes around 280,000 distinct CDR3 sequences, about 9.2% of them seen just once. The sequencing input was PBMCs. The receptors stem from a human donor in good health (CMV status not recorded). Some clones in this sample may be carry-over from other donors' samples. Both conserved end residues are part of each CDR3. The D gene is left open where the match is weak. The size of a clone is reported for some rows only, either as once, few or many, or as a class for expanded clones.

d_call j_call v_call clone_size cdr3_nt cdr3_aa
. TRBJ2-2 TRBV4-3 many TGCGCCAGCAGCCAAGACGTAGGGACCGGGGAGCTGTTTTTT CASSQDVGTGELFF
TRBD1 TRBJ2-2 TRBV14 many TGTGCCAGCAGACTCGGACAGGGGGCGAACACCGGGGAGCTGTTTTTT CASRLGQGANTGELFF
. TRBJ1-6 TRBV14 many TGTGCCAGCAGCCAAGAGAGTGTACACTCACCCCTCCACTTT CASSQESVHSPLHF
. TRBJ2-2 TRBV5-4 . TGTGCCAGCAGTTCGGTGACATATACGGCGTCCGGGGAGCTGCTTTTT CASSSVTYTASGELLF
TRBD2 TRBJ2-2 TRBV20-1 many TGCAGTGCTGCTAGCGGGGGGAGGGGCACCGGGGAGCTGTTTTTT CSAASGGRGTGELFF
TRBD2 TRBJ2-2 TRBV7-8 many TGTGCCAGCAGCTTACTTGGACTAGCGGGGGGCCGGAACACCGGGGAGCTGTTTTTT CASSLLGLAGGRNTGELFF
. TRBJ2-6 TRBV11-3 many TGTGCCAGCAGCTTAACGTCTGGGGCCAACGTCCTGACTTTC CASSLTSGANVLTF
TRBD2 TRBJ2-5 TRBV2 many TGTGCCAGCCCCGGGACTAGCGGGGGGGCCGCCCAAGAGACCCAGTACTTC CASPGTSGGAAQETQYF
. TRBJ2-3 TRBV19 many TGTGCCAGTATGGTGACAGATACGCAGTATTTT CASMVTDTQYF
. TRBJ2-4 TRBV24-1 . TGTGCCACCAGTGATTTCACAGGAGTAGCCAAAAACATTCAGTACTTC CATSDFTGVAKNIQYF
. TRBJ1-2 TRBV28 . TGTGCCAGCAGTCCCACGGGGCGATTCTATGGCTACACCTTC CASSPTGRFYGYTF
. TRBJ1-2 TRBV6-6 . TGTGCCAGCAGTTCCCTGACGGCTCCTCGTAACTATGGCTACACCTTC CASSSLTAPRNYGYTF
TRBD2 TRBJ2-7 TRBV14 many TGTGCCAGCAGCCAAGAGGGGGGGAGGAACTACGAGCAGTACTTC CASSQEGGRNYEQYF
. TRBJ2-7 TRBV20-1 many TGCAGTGCTAGAATAGGAGGGGCCCTCTCCTACGAGCAGTACTTC CSARIGGALSYEQYF
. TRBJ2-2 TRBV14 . TGTGCCAGCAGCCCCATGGGGCGCGCCGGGGAGCTGTTTTTT CASSPMGRAGELFF
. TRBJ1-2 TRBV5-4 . TGTGCCAGCAGCTCATCCGGAACTTATGGCTACACCTTC CASSSSGTYGYTF
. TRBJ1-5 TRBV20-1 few TGCAGTGCTAGAGACGGAAAAGGGTTGCAACAGCCCCAGCATTTT CSARDGKGLQQPQHF
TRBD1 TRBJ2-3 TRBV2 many TGTGCCAGCAGCGCCCCTCGGGGACAGGGGCCAGATACGCAGTATTTT CASSAPRGQGPDTQYF
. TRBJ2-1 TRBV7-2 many TGTGCCAGCAACGGGCCTAGCTCCTACAATGAGCAGTTCTTC CASNGPSSYNEQFF
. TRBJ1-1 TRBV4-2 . TGTGCCAGCAGCCAAGTCCCGTTGAACACTGAAGCTTTCTTT CASSQVPLNTEAFF
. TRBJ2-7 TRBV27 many TGTGCCAGTAAAACCCGCTCCTACGAGCAGTACTTC CASKTRSYEQYF
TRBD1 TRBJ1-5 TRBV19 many TGTGCCATCTCTGCGGGACAGGGCTTGGGTCAGCCCCAGCATTTT CAISAGQGLGQPQHF
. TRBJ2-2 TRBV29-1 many TGCAGCGTTGAACGGCGAGCGAACACCGGGGAGCTGTTTTTT CSVERRANTGELFF
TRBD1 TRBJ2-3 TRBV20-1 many TGCAGTGCGCCTCGAGGGGACAGGGTCACAGATACGCAGTATTTT CSAPRGDRVTDTQYF
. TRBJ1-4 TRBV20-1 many TGCAGTGCCGCAGGCGCGGCAACTAATGAAAAACTGTTTTTT CSAAGAATNEKLFF
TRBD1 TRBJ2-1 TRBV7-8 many TGTGCCAGCAGCTTAGAGGGTCTGGACAGGGCGCTCCCCTCCAATGAGCAGTTCTTC CASSLEGLDRALPSNEQFF
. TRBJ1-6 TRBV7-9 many TGTGCCAGCAGCCTCGGGATCCGATCACCCCTCCACTTT CASSLGIRSPLHF
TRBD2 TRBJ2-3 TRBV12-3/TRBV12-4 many TGTGCCAGCAACCCGGGACTAGCAGCTACATTGGATACGCAGTATTTT CASNPGLAATLDTQYF